These T cell receptor beta chains were read from a single sample in a study of T cell responses to AZD1222 COVID-19 vaccine. Repertoires were generated with immunoSEQ multiplex PCR, while TCRdb's copy carries only in-frame clones and drops some. The sample has about 92,000 clones, 85% to 90% seen once. This material consisted of peripheral blood, taken on day 0 of AZD1222 vaccination. These receptors were taken from an adult in good health. Each CDR3 is given with its conserved first and last residue. Each record gives: clone size, J gene, CDR3 length, V gene, D gene, CDR3 DNA, CDR3 protein. The D gene is left open where the match is weak. Clone size appears in some rows only: once, few, many, or a class for an expanded clone.

- | TRBJ2-7 | 11 | TRBV21-1 | - | TGTGCCCCGAGGACGCCCTACGAGCAGTACTTC | CAPRTPYEQYF
once | TRBJ1-2 | 19 | TRBV24-1 | - | TGTGCCACCAGTGATTCTGTCTTAGGCAATCCGAGGGCTAACTATGGCTACACCTTC | CATSDSVLGNPRANYGYTF
- | TRBJ2-7 | 14 | TRBV6-5 | TRBD1 | TGTGCCAGCACTCGGGACAGGGGGAGGTACGAGCAGTACTTC | CASTRDRGRYEQYF
- | TRBJ1-2 | 17 | TRBV21-1 | - | TGTGCCAGCAGCACCACCCTCCGTGGGGGCTGTCGCTATGGCTACACCTTC | CASSTTLRGGCRYGYTF
once | TRBJ2-7 | 12 | TRBV28 | - | TGTGCCAGCAAACAGGGATTCTACGAGCAGTACTTC | CASKQGFYEQYF
- | TRBJ1-5 | 13 | TRBV15 | TRBD1 | TGTGGCACTGCGAGACAGGGGGATCAGCCCCAGCATTTT | CGTARQGDQPQHF
- | TRBJ1-2 | 13 | TRBV4-3 | - | TGCGCCAGCAGCCACGGGACCGTCGGCGGCTACACCTTC | CASSHGTVGGYTF
- | TRBJ2-5 | 16 | TRBV7-9 | TRBD2 | TGTGCCAGCAGCTTCGGGTCTAGCGGGAGCCTAGAGACCCAGTACTTC | CASSFGSSGSLETQYF
- | TRBJ2-7 | 15 | TRBV6-6 | TRBD1 | TGTGCCAGCAGGACGCCTAAGACAGGGGTGGGCGAGCAGTACTTC | CASRTPKTGVGEQYF
- | TRBJ1-1 | 14 | TRBV5-8 | - | TGTGCCAGCAGCTTGGTGCCCCGGAGGGCGGAAGCTTTCTTT | CASSLVPRRAEAFF
- | TRBJ2-1 | 13 | TRBV3-1/TRBV3-2 | - | TGTGCCAGCAGTTACGATCGAGATAGGTTTCAGTTCTTC | CASSYDRDRFQFF
- | TRBJ2-2 | 15 | TRBV6-1 | - | TGTGCCAGCAGTGAAAGGGCGGTTAACACCGGGGAGCTGTTTTTT | CASSERAVNTGELFF
once | TRBJ2-5 | 13 | TRBV12-3/TRBV12-4 | - | TGTGCCAGCACCCAATGGGGTAGCGAGACCCAGTACTTC | CASTQWGSETQYF
- | TRBJ2-1 | 13 | TRBV6-5 | - | TGTGCCAGCGTGGGAAGCTCCTACAATGAGCAGTTCTTC | CASVGSSYNEQFF
- | TRBJ2-1 | 16 | TRBV11-2 | TRBD2 | TGTGCCAGCAGCCCCGGGACTAGCGGGAGTTACAATGAGCAGTTCTTC | CASSPGTSGSYNEQFF
- | TRBJ2-5 | 14 | TRBV27 | TRBD2 | TGTGCCAGCAGCCCTCCCGGGAGGTTGGAGACCCAGTACTTC | CASSPPGRLETQYF
- | TRBJ1-3 | 16 | TRBV4-2 | - | TGTGCCAGCAGCCAGCTCCAAGGTCCCGCCGGAAACACCATATATTTT | CASSQLQGPAGNTIYF
- | TRBJ2-7 | 13 | TRBV4-2 | - | TGTGCCAGCAGCGGACCAGGGACCTACGAGCAGTACTTC | CASSGPGTYEQYF
- | TRBJ2-3 | 16 | TRBV6-5 | - | TGTGCCAGCAGTTACTCGACCGCGACTAGCACAGATACGCAGTATTTT | CASSYSTATSTDTQYF
- | TRBJ2-7 | 19 | TRBV5-5 | TRBD1 | TGTGCCAGCAGCCCTGGGCTGGGACAGGGCTCCGTTGGGTCCTACGAGCAGTACTTC | CASSPGLGQGSVGSYEQYF
once | TRBJ2-1 | 15 | TRBV5-1 | TRBD2 | TGCGCCAGCAGCCTTGTTTCGCGGGAGGGCAATGAGCAGTTCTTC | CASSLVSREGNEQFF
- | TRBJ2-2 | 15 | TRBV6-5 | - | TGTGCCAGCAGCTGGAGGGACTCCAACACCGGGGAGCTGTTTTTT | CASSWRDSNTGELFF
once | TRBJ2-3 | 14 | TRBV7-3 | - | TGTGCCAGCAGCGCTAACCCGGGGACAGATACGCAGTATTTT | CASSANPGTDTQYF
- | TRBJ1-1 | 14 | TRBV5-1 | - | TGCGCCAGCAGCTTGGTCAGGGGAATGGCTGAAGCTTTCTTT | CASSLVRGMAEAFF
few | TRBJ2-1 | 15 | TRBV28 | - | TGTGCCAGCAGTTTCACTCCTGAAAGAGGCCATGAGCAGTTCTTC | CASSFTPERGHEQFF
- | TRBJ2-7 | 13 | TRBV28 | - | TGTGCCAGCCGAAAGCAGGGAGCCTACGAGCAGTACTTC | CASRKQGAYEQYF
- | TRBJ2-7 | 13 | TRBV7-2 | - | TGTGCCAGCAGCTTAGGGTCAGCCATCGAGCAGTACTTC | CASSLGSAIEQYF
- | TRBJ1-4 | 15 | TRBV7-9 | - | TGTGCCAGCAGCCCAGCGGGCTCCGAGGGTGAAAAACTGTTTTTT | CASSPAGSEGEKLFF
- | TRBJ2-7 | 12 | TRBV7-9 | - | TGTGCCAGCAGCTTCGATTCCTACGAGCAGTACTTC | CASSFDSYEQYF
- | TRBJ1-3 | 18 | TRBV24-1 | - | TGTGCCACCATCTTACAGCTCCCAACCCCCCGTTCTGGAAACACCATATATTTT | CATILQLPTPRSGNTIYF
- | TRBJ2-7 | 15 | TRBV18 | TRBD1 | TGTGCCAGCTCACCGGGACAGGGGGTAACCTACGAGCAGTACTTC | CASSPGQGVTYEQYF
once | TRBJ2-2 | 14 | TRBV5-8 | - | TGTGCCAGCAGCTCGGGACTGAACACCGGGGAGCTGTTTTTT | CASSSGLNTGELFF
- | TRBJ1-4 | 14 | TRBV4-1 | - | TGCGCCAGCAGCCAAGACGAAGGGACAGAAAAACTGTTTTTT | CASSQDEGTEKLFF
once | TRBJ2-7 | 14 | TRBV7-2 | - | TGTGCCAGCAGCTTAAATGGACAGAACTACGAGCAGTACTTC | CASSLNGQNYEQYF
- | TRBJ1-6 | 14 | TRBV7-8 | - | TGTGCCAGCAGCCAGGGCGGGGTTAATTCACCCCTCCACTTT | CASSQGGVNSPLHF
- | TRBJ2-1 | 14 | TRBV5-1 | - | TGCGCCAGCAGCTTTTCGGACAGTTACAATGAGCAGTTCTTC | CASSFSDSYNEQFF
- | TRBJ2-1 | 14 | TRBV9 | - | TGTGCCAGCAGCGTAGCTACGGTTGGTGGAGAGCAGTTCTTC | CASSVATVGGEQFF
- | TRBJ1-3 | 16 | TRBV10-3 | - | TGTGCCATCAGCCCAACCACAGGGTTTTCTGGAAACACCATATATTTT | CAISPTTGFSGNTIYF
- | TRBJ2-5 | 13 | TRBV29-1 | - | TGCAGCGTTGATCCTGTTAAGGAAGAGACCCAGTACTTC | CSVDPVKEETQYF
- | TRBJ2-7 | 12 | TRBV28 | - | TGTGCCAGCAGTTTAGGGGGATACGAGCAGTACTTC | CASSLGGYEQYF
- | TRBJ1-1 | 15 | TRBV19 | - | TGTGCCAGTAGTTCTACCCCCCCCTATAACACTGAAGCTTTCTTT | CASSSTPPYNTEAFF
once | TRBJ2-5 | 16 | TRBV28 | TRBD2 | TGTGCCAGCAGTCCCCCGGGAGGCAGGGCTTGGGAGACCCAGTACTTC | CASSPPGGRAWETQYF
- | TRBJ1-1 | 17 | TRBV27 | - | TGTGCCAGCAGTCTCCGGGACGGACGACGATTGAACACTGAAGCTTTCTTT | CASSLRDGRRLNTEAFF
- | TRBJ1-5 | 15 | TRBV19 | TRBD1 | TGTGCCAGTAGGCCGGGACAGGCCAGCAATCAGCCCCAGCATTTT | CASRPGQASNQPQHF
- | TRBJ1-6 | 16 | TRBV6-5 | - | TGTGCCAGCAGTTACGGTGTGTTAGCCATTAATTCACCCCTCCACTTT | CASSYGVLAINSPLHF
- | TRBJ2-7 | 13 | TRBV28 | - | TGTGCCAGCAGTCCCTCCGGGGCCTACGAGCAGTACTTC | CASSPSGAYEQYF
- | TRBJ1-4 | 14 | TRBV3-1/TRBV3-2 | - | TGTGCCAGCACCCCCCGAGAGAGTAATGAAAAACTGTTTTTT | CASTPRESNEKLFF
- | TRBJ1-1 | 19 | TRBV28 | - | TGTGCCAGCAGTTTGATCGGAGGGGTACAGCCGGCTACCAACACTGAAGCTTTCTTT | CASSLIGGVQPATNTEAFF
- | TRBJ1-6 | 13 | TRBV7-2 | - | TGTGCCAGCAGCTCGGAGGGCCCCCCACCCCTCCACTTT | CASSSEGPPPLHF
- | TRBJ1-2 | 12 | TRBV30 | - | TGTGCCTGCCCACAGGGCCACTATGGCTACACCTTC | CACPQGHYGYTF
- | TRBJ2-7 | 13 | TRBV19 | - | TGTGCCAGTAGTATAGGCCACCCGGGGGAGCAGTACTTC | CASSIGHPGEQYF
- | TRBJ1-1 | 11 | TRBV28 | - | TGTGCCAGCAGTTCCCAGGGGTTAGCTTTCTTT | CASSSQGLAFF
- | TRBJ2-5 | 14 | TRBV20-1 | TRBD2 | TGCAGTGCTAGTAGCGGGGCCAGGGGAGAGACCCAGTACTTC | CSASSGARGETQYF
- | TRBJ1-3 | 17 | TRBV28 | TRBD1 | TGTGCCAGCAGACCACTCCAGGGGGATTTCTCTGGAAACACCATATATTTT | CASRPLQGDFSGNTIYF
- | TRBJ2-3 | 12 | TRBV28 | TRBD2 | TGTGCCAGCGGGGGGGTCCCAGATACGCAGTATTTT | CASGGVPDTQYF
once | TRBJ2-7 | 13 | TRBV11-3 | - | TGTGCCAGCAGCCTGGGAGAGCTCTACGAGCAGTACTTC | CASSLGELYEQYF
- | TRBJ2-7 | 17 | TRBV24-1 | TRBD2 | TGTGCCACCAGTGACCTTCTTAGGGGTAGCGGGAGCTACGAGCAGTACTTC | CATSDLLRGSGSYEQYF